This is a list of T cell receptor beta chains from one sample in a study of sequential checkpoint blockade in melanoma. TCRdb keeps only in-frame clones here, not all; method: immunoSEQ multiplex PCR. The sample includes about 4,900 clones, under 40% of them seen just once. Sequenced here: tumor tissue (inferred from file names), sampled from a patient given nivolumab and ipilimumab in sequence. The receptors originated from a human donor with melanoma. CDR3s include the opening cysteine and the closing phenylalanine or tryptophan. Fields, in order: CDR3 protein, CDR3 DNA, clone size, J gene, CDR3 length, D gene, V gene. D genes are given only for firm matches. Some rows have no size entry. The others give once, few or many, or a class for an expanded clone.

CASSLRDRNTDTQYF,TGCGCCAGCAGCTTGCGGGACAGGAACACAGATACGCAGTATTTT,NA,TRBJ2-3,15,TRBD1,TRBV5-1
CASMRNTDTQYF,TGTGCCAGCATGAGGAACACAGATACGCAGTATTTT,NA,TRBJ2-3,12,NA,TRBV6-8
CASTTLGDPYEQYF,TGTGCCAGCACCACCCTAGGGGACCCCTACGAGCAGTACTTC,few,TRBJ2-7,14,NA,TRBV6-4
CASSIRRGQGRETQYF,TGTGCCAGTAGTATAAGGCGTGGACAGGGGCGAGAGACCCAGTACTTC,NA,TRBJ2-5,16,TRBD1,TRBV19
CASSPGTGIHEQYF,TGTGCCAGCAGTCCCGGGACAGGGATCCATGAGCAGTACTTC,NA,TRBJ2-7,14,TRBD1,TRBV2
CSVEGRGRVYGYTF,TGCAGCGTTGAAGGCAGGGGGCGGGTCTATGGCTACACCTTC,few,TRBJ1-2,14,TRBD1,TRBV29-1
CASSLRVSGTEAFF,TGCGCCAGCAGCTTGCGGGTTTCGGGCACTGAAGCTTTCTTT,NA,TRBJ1-1,14,NA,TRBV5-1
CSVSGLVGQPQHF,TGCAGCGTTTCTGGTCTTGTAGGTCAGCCCCAGCATTTT,once,TRBJ1-5,13,NA,TRBV29-1
CASKQGHQPQHF,TGTGCCAGCAAGCAGGGGCATCAGCCCCAGCATTTT,few,TRBJ1-5,12,NA,TRBV12-5
CASSPQRNTGELFF,TGTGCCAGCTCACCACAAAGGAACACCGGGGAGCTGTTTTTT,few,TRBJ2-2,14,NA,TRBV18
CASSPLHTGNNQPQHF,TGTGCCAGCAGTCCCCTCCACACAGGGAACAATCAGCCCCAGCATTTT,medium-sized,TRBJ1-5,16,NA,TRBV27
CASSKLAGGEDTQYF,TGTGCCAGCAGCAAACTAGCGGGGGGGGAAGATACGCAGTATTTT,NA,TRBJ2-3,15,TRBD2,TRBV11-3
CASSLEAHNYGYTF,TGCGCCAGCAGCTTGGAGGCCCATAACTATGGCTACACCTTC,few,TRBJ1-2,14,NA,TRBV5-1
CASSVGTETEAFF,TGTGCCAGCAGCGTAGGGACGGAAACTGAAGCTTTCTTT,few,TRBJ1-1,13,NA,TRBV9
CATSRGMGRLTDTQYF,TGTGCCACCAGCAGGGGGATGGGGCGTCTTACAGATACGCAGTATTTT,NA,TRBJ2-3,16,NA,TRBV15
CASSLRGGGADTQYF,TGCGCCAGCAGCCTCCGGGGAGGGGGCGCAGATACGCAGTATTTT,NA,TRBJ2-3,15,NA,TRBV5-1
CASSFVAGGYGEQFF,TGTGCCAGCAGCTTCGTAGCGGGGGGGTACGGTGAGCAGTTCTTC,NA,TRBJ2-1,15,NA,TRBV7-5